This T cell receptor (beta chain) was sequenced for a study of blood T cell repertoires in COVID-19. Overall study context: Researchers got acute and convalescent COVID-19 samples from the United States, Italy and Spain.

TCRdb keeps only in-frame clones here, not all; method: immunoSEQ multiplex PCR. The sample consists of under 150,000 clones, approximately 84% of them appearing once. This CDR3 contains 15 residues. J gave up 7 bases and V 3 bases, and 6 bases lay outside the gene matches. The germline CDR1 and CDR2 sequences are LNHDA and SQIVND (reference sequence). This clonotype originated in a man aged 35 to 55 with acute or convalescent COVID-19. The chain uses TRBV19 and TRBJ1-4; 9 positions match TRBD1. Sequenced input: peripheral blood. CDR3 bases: TGTGCCAGTAGTATGTTGTTGGGACAGGGTGAAAAACTGTTTTTT. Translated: CASSMLLGQGEKLFF. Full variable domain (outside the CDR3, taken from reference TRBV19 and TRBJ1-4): DGGITQSPKYLFRKEGQNVTLSCEQNLNHDAMYWYRQDPGQGLRLIYYSQIVNDFQKGDIAEGYSVSREKKESFPLTVTSAQKNPTAFYLCASSMLLGQGEKLFFGSGTQLSVL.